This TCR beta chain was sequenced during a study of blood T cell repertoires in COVID-19. For the study at large: The analysed material was cDNA or gDNA that came from T cells, B-cell-depleted T cells, or PBMCs.

Trimming pared 3 bases from V and 7 bases from J, leaving 22 bases between. From germline, CDR1 is SNHLY and CDR2 FYNNEI. The CDR3 runs 16 residues. In the original workflow: Amplification of reference gene primers was used by the study to estimate nucleated cell counts. Clones were read by immunoSEQ multiplex PCR, and TCRdb kept only the in-frame ones, dropping some. V and J calls plus clone size are reproduced from that table; the DNA served to infer D and trimming. Of around 13,000 clones listed, approximately 85% were seen once; the top ten hold less than 35%. This clone was seen just once. V is TRBV2 and J is TRBJ2-7; D possibly corresponds to TRBD2 (5 bases). Sequences were obtained from peripheral blood. The clonotype was recovered from a human donor in a cohort sampled during active COVID-19. The CDR3 DNA reads TGTGCCAGCAGTGAGGTACTTAGGGAGCGAGGTAGGGAGCAGTACTTC. Amino acid sequence: CASSEVLRERGREQYF.